These 2 T cell receptor beta chains originate from one sample sequenced in a study of spatial heterogeneity in lung cancer. Time point defined: sample taken at primary tumor resection. Study outcomes and limitations: One measure, the expanded intratumoral alpha and beta TCR count, tracked tumor mutation counts.

These receptors' antigens are unknown. TCRdb re-analysed the 5' RACE reads in MiXCR, keeping a single row per CDR3 protein. Here the sample spans 7,000 or so distinct CDR3 sequences, approximately 17% being singletons. The sample here was lung tumor tissue, taken at surgery. These TCRs come from a female donor with early-stage non-small cell lung cancer.

This clonotype occurred a few times. The chain couples TRBV20-1 to TRBJ2-3; either TRBD1 or TRBD2 may supply D (7 bases each). The CDR3 covers 15 residues. V gave up 1 base and J gave up 9 bases, with 20 bases separating them. Per the germline V gene, CDR1 is DFQATT and CDR2 is SNEGSKA (reference sequence). CDR3 in amino acids: CSARGGGQFTGTQYF. The CDR3, as DNA: TGCAGTGCTAGAGGGGGGGGACAGTTCACAGGGACGCAGTATTTT.

The chain recombines TRBV4-2 with TRBJ1-6, with a tentative D call TRBD1 (6 bases). Germline CDR1 LGHNA, CDR2 YNFKEQ. The CDR3 runs to 14 residues. V lost 5 bases, J lost 7 bases, and 12 bases lay in between. CDR3 coding DNA: TGTGCCAGCAGCATAGGGGGTCAGAATTCACCCCTCCACTTT. It is translated as CASSIGGQNSPLHF.